This T cell receptor beta chain emerged from a study of regulatory T cells in long-lasting Graves disease. Whole-study results and caveats: Persistent Graves' patients showed a TCR diversity that was lower than that of newly diagnosed ones.

Time point in this sample: persistent/refractory GD, antithyroid drugs over 5 years with positive TRAb. PBMCs provided the RNA from which the TCR library was made. This clonotype showed up just a few times. No antigen is known for it. Trimming shortened V by 4 bases and J by 5 bases, and 17 bases separated the two germline ends. CDR1 SNHLY and CDR2 FYNNEI come from the germline V gene. The CDR3 is 15 residues long. Investigators prepared the TCR beta libraries by applying iRepertoire HTBI primers and Arm-PCR of CDR3 regions. A single record per CDR3 protein comes from TCRdb applying MiXCR to the multiplex PCR reads. The sample has more than 650,000 distinct CDR3 sequences; 30% are singletons.

The rearrangement links TRBV2 to TRBJ1-2, with D unresolved. The specimen comprised peripheral blood mononuclear cells (PBMCs), sampled when the disease was refractory, from a patient treated with antithyroid drugs. The TCR sequence derives from a female donor with Graves disease. CDR3 nucleotide sequence: TGTGCCAGCAGTGCCTGGACCAAGCCACCGTATGGCTACACCTTC. Protein product: CASSAWTKPPYGYTF.